Below are 27 T cell receptor beta chains sequenced from a single sample in a study of CD8 T cells in Susac syndrome. It was with random hexamers that 0.5 to 1 ug RNA was reverse transcribed. TCRdb called the immunoSEQ multiplex PCR reads again in MiXCR, with one record for every CDR3 protein. Here the sample spans roughly 150,000 distinct CDR3 sequences, 95% to 96% being singletons. Sequences were obtained from CD8+ T cells from PBMCs. The receptors stem from a human donor with multiple sclerosis.

This clonotype showed up just once. The rearrangement joins TRBV30 to TRBJ2-3, with D perhaps matching TRBD2 (6 bases). The CDR3 contains 11 residues. With 5 bases removed from V and 3 bases from J, the gap between germline ends came to 6 bases. The germline V gene encodes CDR1 GTSNPN and CDR2 SVGIG (reference sequence). The CDR3 loop reads CAWGGTDTQYF. The CDR3 nucleotides read TGTGCCTGGGGGGGGACAGATACGCAGTATTTT.

CDR3 DNA: TGTGCCACCAGTGATCGCAGGGCGGCCACTGAAGCTTTCTTT. Its protein product is CATSDRRAATEAFF. V and J are TRBV24-1 and TRBJ1-1, with a possible D match to TRBD1 (5 bases). The CDR3 covers 14 residues. The germline CDR1 and CDR2 sequences are KGHDR and SFDVKD. V lost 3 bases to trimming and J lost 4 bases, with 11 bases between them.

The CDR3 region is CSVRGTGAYEQYF. DNA of the CDR3: TGCAGTGTGCGGGGGACAGGGGCCTACGAGCAGTACTTC. This chain uses TRBV20-1 with TRBJ2-7; 10 nucleotides match TRBD1. CDR3 size: 13 residues. From germline, CDR1 is DFQATT and CDR2 SNEGSKA (reference sequence). The junction had 5 bases not matched to a gene; V was cut back by 7 bases and J by 2 bases.

The V call is TRBV20-1, the J call TRBJ2-1; a weak D match, TRBD1 (5 bases). The CDR3 covers 12 residues. The germline gives CDR1 DFQATT, CDR2 SNEGSKA (reference sequence). V was shortened by 5 bases and J by 4 bases, with 9 bases between the two germline ends. DNA for the CDR3: TGCAGTGCTGCGACAGTATACAATGAGCAGTTCTTC. It is translated as CSAATVYNEQFF.

The chain carries TRBV3-1 and TRBJ1-2, with 7 nucleotides matching TRBD1. This CDR3 is 15 amino acids long. CDR1 is LGHDT and CDR2 is YNNKEL in the germline V gene (reference sequence). V shed 0 bases, J shed 6 bases, and the junction held 7 bases outside the gene matches. The CDR3 loop is CASSQDLGQLNGYTF. The CDR3 DNA is TGTGCCAGCAGCCAAGATTTGGGACAGTTGAATGGCTACACCTTC. Full variable domain (remainder filled in from reference TRBV3-1 and TRBJ1-2): DTAVSQTPKYLVTQMGNDKSIKCEQNLGHDTMYWYKQDSKKFLKIMFSYNNKELIINETVPNRFSPKSPDKAHLNLHINSLELGDSAVYFCASSQDLGQLNGYTFGSGTRLTVV.

The rearrangement joins TRBV12-5 to TRBJ2-6, with D unresolved. The CDR3 is 14 residues long. V was pared by 3 bases and J by 4 bases, with 7 bases between. Germline lookup yields CDR1 LGHNT and CDR2 FRNRAP. The CDR3 spells CASGLPTGANVLTF. CDR3 nucleotide sequence: TGTGCTAGTGGTTTACCAACAGGGGCCAACGTCCTGACTTTC.

The chain links TRBV12-3 or TRBV12-4 to TRBJ1-2, with TRBD1 as a possible D gene (5 bases). V lost 6 bases, J lost 4 bases, and 18 bases lay in between. The CDR3 consists of 15 residues. CDR3: CASSPSWGGSYGYTF. In nucleotides, the CDR3 is TGTGCCAGCAGCCCTTCCTGGGGGGGTAGCTATGGCTACACCTTC.

This clonotype was detected only once. J is TRBJ2-5 and V is TRBV4-1; D may be TRBD1 or TRBD2 (5 bases each). The germline V and J ends were trimmed by 4 bases and 5 bases, with 17 bases remaining between them. CDR1 is MGHRA and CDR2 is YSYEKL in the germline V gene. The CDR3 has 15 residues. CDR3 DNA: TGCGCCAGCAGCCTTACGCCGGGGCGAGTGGAGACCCAGTACTTC. Protein: CASSLTPGRVETQYF.

This sequence joins TRBV27 and TRBJ2-7; no firm D call. V lost 5 bases and J 2 bases, leaving 7 bases between the germline ends. CDR3 length: 12 residues. Germline V gene data show CDR1 as MNHEY and CDR2 as SMNVEV (reference sequence). CDR3 loop: CASSPTAYEQYF. Here the CDR3 DNA reads TGTGCCAGCAGTCCAACAGCCTACGAGCAGTACTTC.

This chain connects TRBV2 to TRBJ1-2; tentative D call: TRBD1 (6 bases). Germline-derived CDR1 and CDR2 are SNHLY and FYNNEI. Trimming took off 6 bases at V and 0 bases at J, with 20 bases between the two ends. This CDR3 has 17 residues. CDR3 sequence (DNA): TGTGCCAGCAGAGACTACACAACAGGGAGGGCTAACTATGGCTACACCTTC. Translation gives CASRDYTTGRANYGYTF. The full variable domain, its missing parts supplied by reference TRBV2 and TRBJ1-2, is EPEVTQTPSHQVTQMGQEVILRCVPISNHLYFYWYRQILGQKVEFLVSFYNNEISEKSEIFDDQFSVERPDGSNFTLKIRSTKLEDSAMYFCASRDYTTGRANYGYTFGSGTRLTVV.

The chain links TRBV30 to TRBJ2-3, with 7 bases lining up with TRBD2. Germline values: CDR1 GTSNPN, CDR2 SVGIG (reference sequence). V was clipped by 0 bases and J by 12 bases; unmatched bases: 15. This CDR3 is built from 15 residues. In DNA form, the CDR3 reads TGTGCCTGGAGTGTACAAGCGGGGCACATAGATATACAGTATTTT. Its protein is CAWSVQAGHIDIQYF.

The genes are TRBV27 and TRBJ1-1; D gene uncertain. The V gene's germline CDR1 is MNHEY and CDR2 SMNVEV (reference sequence). V lost 5 bases to trimming and J lost 1 base, with 14 bases between them. This CDR3 is built from 15 residues. This chain's CDR3 is CASSPPPGRNTEAFF. The DNA of the CDR3 is TGTGCCAGCAGTCCACCCCCCGGGCGGAACACTGAAGCTTTCTTT.

The V and J genes are TRBV27 and TRBJ1-2; D may be TRBD1 (6 bases). The CDR3 is 14 residues long. Germline V lookup: CDR1 MNHEY, CDR2 SMNVEV (reference sequence). Trimming left V 4 bases short and J 0 bases short, with 9 bases between. The CDR3: CASSWDITNYGYTF. The CDR3, as DNA: TGTGCCAGCAGTTGGGACATTACTAACTATGGCTACACCTTC.

The V gene is TRBV20-1, the J gene TRBJ1-1; D is unclear. Trimming removed 0 bases at V and 0 bases at J, with 8 bases between. Germline V gene sequence: CDR1 DFQATT, CDR2 SNEGSKA (reference sequence). The CDR3 contains 14 residues. This chain's CDR3 is CSAREGTLNTEAFF. The CDR3 nucleotides read TGCAGTGCTAGAGAAGGAACCCTGAACACTGAAGCTTTCTTT.

CDR3 sequence reads: CATSEGDGQPQHF. The CDR3 coding sequence is TGTGCCACCAGTGAGGGAGACGGGCAGCCCCAGCATTTT. V is TRBV24-1 and J is TRBJ1-5; D gene ambiguous. CDR3 length: 13 amino acids. The germline V gene encodes CDR1 KGHDR and CDR2 SFDVKD. Between the trimmed V and J ends, which lost 4 bases and 7 bases, there was a span of 10 bases.

The chain is built from TRBV27 and TRBJ1-4; D unresolved. Trimming took off 3 bases at V and 3 bases at J, with 2 bases between the two ends. CDR1 is MNHEY and CDR2 is SMNVEV in the germline V gene (reference sequence). The CDR3 loop spans 12 amino acids. The CDR3 coding sequence is TGTGCCAGCAGTTTCCCTAATGAAAAACTGTTTTTT. Its translation is CASSFPNEKLFF.

This chain connects TRBV25-1 to TRBJ2-1; either TRBD1 or TRBD2 may fit D (5 bases each). The CDR3 totals 16 residues. V lost 4 bases to trimming and J lost 8 bases, with 21 bases between them. Germline CDR1 is MGHDK and CDR2 is SYGVNS. This CDR3 is CASSGQHWGSGYEQFF. CDR3 sequence (DNA): TGTGCCAGCAGTGGTCAACACTGGGGGTCTGGGTATGAGCAGTTCTTC.

The CDR3 here is CSVDGLAQETQYF. The CDR3 DNA sequence: TGCAGCGTGGACGGACTAGCTCAAGAGACCCAGTACTTC. The V and J genes are TRBV29-1 and TRBJ2-5; 8 bases are a match to TRBD2. After removal of 6 bases from V and 2 bases from J, the junction contained 5 bases not matched to a gene. The CDR3 consists of 13 residues. Per the germline V gene, CDR1 is SQVTM and CDR2 is ANQGSEA.

The rearrangement joins TRBV29-1 to TRBJ2-7, with a possible D match to TRBD1 (5 bases). The CDR3 contains 12 residues. The germline gives CDR1 SQVTM, CDR2 ANQGSEA. V lost 4 bases and J 3 bases, leaving 10 bases between the germline ends. This CDR3 is CSVGWQGYEQYF. In DNA form, the CDR3 reads TGCAGCGTTGGATGGCAGGGCTACGAGCAGTACTTC.

The CDR3 loop reads CASMEEFAYGYTF. CDR3 nucleotide sequence: TGTGCCAGCATGGAGGAGTTTGCCTATGGCTACACCTTC. The V and J genes are TRBV2 and TRBJ1-2, with D unresolved. V was shortened by 7 bases and J by 4 bases, with 13 bases between the two germline ends. CDR3 size: 13 residues. Germline CDR1 is SNHLY and CDR2 is FYNNEI.

The chain employs TRBV2 and TRBJ2-7; D is undetermined. With 2 bases removed from V and 1 base from J, the gap between germline ends came to 6 bases. Germline V gives CDR1 SNHLY, CDR2 FYNNEI. The CDR3 runs to 13 residues. The CDR3 DNA reads as TGTGCCAGCAGTGAACCTGATTCCTACGAGCAGTACGTC. Translated, it gives CASSEPDSYEQYV.

V is TRBV12-3 or TRBV12-4 and J is TRBJ2-7; D is ambiguous. This CDR3 is built from 14 residues. Trimming pared 2 bases from V and 0 bases from J, leaving 8 bases between. The CDR3 nucleotides are TGTGCCAGCAGTTTAAGTGGCTACTCCTACGAGCAGTACGTC. Translation: CASSLSGYSYEQYV.

V and J are TRBV7-8 and TRBJ1-1, with D possibly TRBD1 on 5 matching bases. The germline V gene encodes CDR1 SGHVS and CDR2 FQNEAQ. The CDR3 runs 15 residues. V was pared by 1 base and J by 0 bases, with 9 bases between. The CDR3 region has the DNA TGTGCCAGCAGCTTAGGACAGCACATGAACACTGAAGCTTTCTTT. Encoded protein: CASSLGQHMNTEAFF.

This clonotype was counted between two and nine times. V gene TRBV2 combines with J gene TRBJ2-1; D is undetermined. The germline gives CDR1 SNHLY, CDR2 FYNNEI. This CDR3 spans 14 amino acids. The V end lost 4 bases, the J end lost 0 bases, and 7 bases lay between the germline ends. In DNA form, the CDR3 reads TGTGCCAGCAGTGTGGATAGCTCCTACAATGAGCAGTTCTTC. Translating gives CASSVDSSYNEQFF.

In this sample, this clonotype turned up once. The rearrangement uses TRBV6-4 and TRBJ2-5, with 8 bases that match TRBD1. Germline CDR1 MRHNA, CDR2 SNTAGT. J lost 5 bases, V lost 3 bases, and 11 bases had no gene match. This CDR3 is 16 amino acids long. The DNA of the CDR3 is TGTGCCAGCAGTGAGGGAGGACAGGGAGGAGTGGAGACCCAGTACTTC. This translates into CASSEGGQGGVETQYF.

The chain's CDR3 is CASLDRKQETQYF. The CDR3 bases are TGTGCCAGCCTGGACAGGAAACAAGAGACCCAGTACTTC. The rearrangement links TRBV27 to TRBJ2-5; TRBD1 agrees at 7 bases. Germline CDR1 and CDR2: MNHEY and SMNVEV (reference sequence). With V trimmed by 8 bases and J by 2 bases, 5 bases remained unmatched. This CDR3 region has 13 residues.

The chain combines TRBV20-1 with TRBJ1-2; no firm D call. The V and J ends lost 0 bases and 4 bases respectively, with 9 bases between them. This CDR3 is 13 amino acids long. Germline CDR1 and CDR2: DFQATT and SNEGSKA (reference sequence). For the CDR3, the DNA is TGCAGTGCTAGAGACCCAGAAACCTATGGCTACACCTTC. Its protein product is CSARDPETYGYTF.